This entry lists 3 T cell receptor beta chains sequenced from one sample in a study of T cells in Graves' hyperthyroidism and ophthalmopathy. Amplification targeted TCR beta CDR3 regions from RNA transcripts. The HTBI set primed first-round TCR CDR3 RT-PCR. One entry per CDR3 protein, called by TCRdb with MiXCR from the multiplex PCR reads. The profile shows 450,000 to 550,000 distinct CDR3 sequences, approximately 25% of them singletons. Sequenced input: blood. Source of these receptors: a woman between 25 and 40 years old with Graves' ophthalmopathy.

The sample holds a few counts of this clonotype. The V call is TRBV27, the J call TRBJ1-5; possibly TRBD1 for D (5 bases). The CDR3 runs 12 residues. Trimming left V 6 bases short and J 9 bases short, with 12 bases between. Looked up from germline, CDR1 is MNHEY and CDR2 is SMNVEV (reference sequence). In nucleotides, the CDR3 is TGTGCCAGCAGCTCCCCGGGACGGCCCCAGCATTTT. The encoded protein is CASSSPGRPQHF.

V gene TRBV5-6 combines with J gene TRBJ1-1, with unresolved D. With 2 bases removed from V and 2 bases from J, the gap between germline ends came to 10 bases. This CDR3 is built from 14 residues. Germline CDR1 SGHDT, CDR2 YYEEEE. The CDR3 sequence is CASSFVEFNTEAFF. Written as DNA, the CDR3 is TGTGCCAGCAGCTTTGTGGAGTTCAACACTGAAGCTTTCTTT. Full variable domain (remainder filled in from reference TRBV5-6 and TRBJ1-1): DAGVTQSPTHLIKTRGQQVTLRCSPKSGHDTVSWYQQALGQGPQFIFQYYEEEERQRGNFPDRFSGHQFPNYSSELNVNALLLGDSALYLCASSFVEFNTEAFFGQGTRLTVV.

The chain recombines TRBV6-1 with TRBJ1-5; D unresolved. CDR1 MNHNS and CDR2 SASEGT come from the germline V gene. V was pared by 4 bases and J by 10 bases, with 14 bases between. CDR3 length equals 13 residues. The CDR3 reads CASSVALKGPQHF. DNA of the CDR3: TGTGCCAGCAGTGTTGCGTTAAAGGGTCCCCAGCATTTT.